These 6 T cell receptor beta chains came from one sample sequenced in a study of blood T cell repertoires in COVID-19. Measured with immunoSEQ multiplex PCR; TCRdb has only the in-frame clones, and not every one. In the table there are more than 25,000 clones, around 92% of which are singletons. The sequencing input was peripheral blood. Every receptor here comes from a woman aged 35 to 49 with active or convalescent COVID-19.

The J gene is TRBJ2-3, the V gene TRBV20-1, with D perhaps matching TRBD2 (5 bases). V lost 3 bases to trimming and J lost 0 bases, with 13 bases between them. The CDR3 runs to 15 residues. CDR1 and CDR2 from the germline V gene are DFQATT and SNEGSKA (reference sequence). CDR3 protein: CSASWDRGSTDTQYF. For the CDR3, the DNA is TGCAGTGCTAGTTGGGATCGCGGGAGCACAGATACGCAGTATTTT.

The V gene is TRBV7-9, the J gene TRBJ1-1; possibly TRBD1 for D (5 bases). The CDR3 covers 13 residues. The V end lost 4 bases, the J end lost 4 bases, and 10 bases lay between the germline ends. Germline V lookup: CDR1 SEHNR, CDR2 FQNEAQ (reference sequence). For the CDR3, the DNA is TGTGCCAGCAGCTCCAGGGTCTCCACTGAAGCTTTCTTT. The encoded protein is CASSSRVSTEAFF.

The genes are TRBV29-1 and TRBJ2-7, with 9 bases matching TRBD1. V lost 5 bases, J lost 3 bases, and 5 bases stayed unmatched. This CDR3 contains 13 residues. CDR1 and CDR2 (germline): SQVTM, ANQGSEA. CDR3 protein: CSVWDRDIYEQYF. CDR3 in DNA: TGCAGCGTTTGGGACAGGGACATCTACGAGCAGTACTTC.

This chain uses TRBV3-1 (or the pseudogene TRBV3-2) with TRBJ2-3, with TRBD1 matching over 7 bases. Germline loops: CDR1 LGHDT, CDR2 YNNKEL (reference sequence). V gave up 5 bases and J gave up 0 bases; unmatched junction bases: 8. This CDR3 is built from 16 residues. The CDR3 sequence: CASSTRTGLSTDTQYF. The DNA for the CDR3 is TGTGCCAGCAGCACCCGGACAGGTCTGAGCACAGATACGCAGTATTTT.

This chain joins TRBV27 and TRBJ1-4; 8 bases agree with TRBD1. The ends lost 4 bases at V and 4 bases at J; junction bases unmatched: 11. Germline loops: CDR1 MNHEY, CDR2 SMNVEV (reference sequence). The CDR3 contains 17 residues. CDR3 in amino acids: CASSSLPPGGGNEKLFF. The CDR3 bases are TGTGCCAGCAGTTCCCTACCCCCAGGGGGCGGTAATGAAAAACTGTTTTTT.

The chain links TRBV28 to TRBJ1-2; possible D gene TRBD1, 6 bases. The CDR3 extends over 13 amino acids. V dropped 7 bases and J dropped 10 bases, with 19 bases sitting between them. CDR1 is MDHEN, CDR2 SYDVKM, per germline. CDR3 in amino acids: CASTLGQGSDYTF. In nucleotides, the CDR3 is TGTGCCAGCACCCTGGGGCAGGGGAGCGACTACACCTTC.